This T cell receptor beta chain emerged from a study of regulatory T cells in long-lasting Graves disease. This clonotype has a count of ten or more. For TCR beta, libraries came from iRepertoire HTBI primers and Arm-PCR of CDR3 regions. TCRdb processed the multiplex PCR reads anew with MiXCR; each CDR3 protein has one entry. Counted here are about 470,000 distinct CDR3 sequences, 15% occurring once; the ten biggest clones make up approximately 15%. This sample's time point: newly diagnosed GD, antithyroid drugs for less than 3 months. Extracted PBMC RNA gave rise to the TCR library. Germline CDR1 is LGHDT and CDR2 is YNNKEL (reference sequence). The CDR3 has 12 amino acids. Between the trimmed V and J ends, which lost 2 bases and 6 bases, there was a span of 6 bases. This sample was shared with a second study, whose subject was T cells in Graves' hyperthyroidism and ophthalmopathy.

The sample was peripheral blood mononuclear cells (PBMCs), taken at new diagnosis, from a patient treated with antithyroid drugs. This sequence originates from a woman aged 30 to 39 with Graves disease. This chain joins TRBV3-1 and TRBJ2-3, with D unclear. CDR3 bases: TGTGCCAGCAGCCAACCTCTTGATACGCAGTATTTT. Amino acids: CASSQPLDTQYF.